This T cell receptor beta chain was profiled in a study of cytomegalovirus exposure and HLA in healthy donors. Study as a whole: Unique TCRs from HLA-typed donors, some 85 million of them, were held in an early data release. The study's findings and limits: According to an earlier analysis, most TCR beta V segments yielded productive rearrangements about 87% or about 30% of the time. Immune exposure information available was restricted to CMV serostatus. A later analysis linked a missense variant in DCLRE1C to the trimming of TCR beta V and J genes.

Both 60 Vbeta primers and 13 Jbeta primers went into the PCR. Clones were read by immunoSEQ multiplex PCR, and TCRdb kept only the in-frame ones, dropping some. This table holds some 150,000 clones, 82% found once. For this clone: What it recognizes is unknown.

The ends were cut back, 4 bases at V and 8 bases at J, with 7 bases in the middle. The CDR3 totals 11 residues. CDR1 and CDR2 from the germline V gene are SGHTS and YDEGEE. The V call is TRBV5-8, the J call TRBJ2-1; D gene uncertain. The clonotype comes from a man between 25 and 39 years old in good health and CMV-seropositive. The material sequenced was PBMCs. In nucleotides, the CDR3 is TGTGCCAGCAGCATTATTGATGAGCAGTTCTTC. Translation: CASSIIDEQFF.